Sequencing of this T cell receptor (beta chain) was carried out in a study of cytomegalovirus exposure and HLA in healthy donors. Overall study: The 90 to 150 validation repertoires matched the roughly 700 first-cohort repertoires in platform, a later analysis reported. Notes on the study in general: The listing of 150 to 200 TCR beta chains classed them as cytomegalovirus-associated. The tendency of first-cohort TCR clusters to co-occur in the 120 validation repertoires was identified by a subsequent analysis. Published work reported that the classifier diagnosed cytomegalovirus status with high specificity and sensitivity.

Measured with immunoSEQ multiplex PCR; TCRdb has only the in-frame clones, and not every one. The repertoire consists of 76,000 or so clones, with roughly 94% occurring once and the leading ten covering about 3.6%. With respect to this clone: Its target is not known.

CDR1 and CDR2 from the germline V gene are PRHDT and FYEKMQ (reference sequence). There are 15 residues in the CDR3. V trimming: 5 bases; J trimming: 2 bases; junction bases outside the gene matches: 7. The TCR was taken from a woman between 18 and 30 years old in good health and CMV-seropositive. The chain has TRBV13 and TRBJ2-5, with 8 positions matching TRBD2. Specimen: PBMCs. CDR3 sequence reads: CASSRRTGGQETQYF. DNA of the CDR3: TGTGCCAGCAGCCGTCGAACGGGGGGGCAAGAGACCCAGTACTTC.